This is a list of T cell receptor beta chains from one sample in a study of T-cell reconstitution after alpha-beta-depleted transplantation in children. MiXCR, applied by TCRdb to the PCR reads, yields one record per CDR3 protein. Of under 150,000 distinct CDR3 sequences in the sample, about a tenth were seen once. The starting material was PBMCs, mostly from graft donor cells, obtained 180 days after TCRalphabeta/CD19-depleted stem cell transplant. These receptors originate from a girl in the first two years of life who had a stem cell transplant for combined immunodeficiency, so the T cells may come from the graft donor. CDR3s include the opening cysteine and the closing phenylalanine or tryptophan. Fields, in order: V gene, J gene, clone size, D gene, CDR3 DNA, CDR3 protein. The D gene is left open where the match is weak. The size entry is marked missing in some rows and otherwise reads once, few, many or a size class.

V gene: TRBV12-3/TRBV12-4; J gene: TRBJ2-1; clone size: NA; D gene: NA; CDR3 DNA: TGTGCCGGCAGTTTATTGGTTCCGTCGAGCTCCTACAATGAGCAGTTCTTC; CDR3 protein: CAGSLLVPSSSYNEQFF
V gene: TRBV10-3; J gene: TRBJ2-2; clone size: NA; D gene: NA; CDR3 DNA: TGTGCCATCAGTGAGCGATTGGGGTCCGGGGAGCTGTTTTTT; CDR3 protein: CAISERLGSGELFF
V gene: TRBV4-1; J gene: TRBJ2-7; clone size: few; D gene: NA; CDR3 DNA: TGCGCCAGCAGCCCAAGTAGTACTAGTTTGTACGAGCAGTACTTC; CDR3 protein: CASSPSSTSLYEQYF
V gene: TRBV12-3/TRBV12-4; J gene: TRBJ2-1; clone size: NA; D gene: TRBD2; CDR3 DNA: TGTGCCAGCAGTACTAGCGGGAGGGGTTACAATGAGCAGTTCTTC; CDR3 protein: CASSTSGRGYNEQFF
V gene: TRBV10-3; J gene: TRBJ2-1; clone size: NA; D gene: TRBD2; CDR3 DNA: TGTGCCATCAGTGAACCGGGAGGTGAGCAGTTCTTC; CDR3 protein: CAISEPGGEQFF
V gene: TRBV6-2/TRBV6-3; J gene: TRBJ2-1; clone size: NA; D gene: NA; CDR3 DNA: TGTGCCAGCAGTTTTAGCTGGAGGTTAAACAATGAGCAGTTCTTC; CDR3 protein: CASSFSWRLNNEQFF
V gene: TRBV28; J gene: TRBJ2-3; clone size: few; D gene: NA; CDR3 DNA: TGTGCCAGCGGGAAAGGCAAGGGCACAGATACGCAGTATTTT; CDR3 protein: CASGKGKGTDTQYF
V gene: TRBV7-2; J gene: TRBJ2-7; clone size: few; D gene: NA; CDR3 DNA: TGTGCCAGCAGCTTAGCGGTGCTCAAGGGGGTATACGAGCAGTACTTC; CDR3 protein: CASSLAVLKGVYEQYF
V gene: TRBV5-1; J gene: TRBJ1-2; clone size: NA; D gene: NA; CDR3 DNA: TGCGCCAGCAGCTTGGTGCGGGACGGTGGCTACACCTTC; CDR3 protein: CASSLVRDGGYTF
V gene: TRBV6-2/TRBV6-3; J gene: TRBJ2-1; clone size: few; D gene: TRBD2; CDR3 DNA: TGTGCCAGCAGTGGACTAGCGGGTTGGATCACCTACAATGAGCAGTTCTTC; CDR3 protein: CASSGLAGWITYNEQFF
V gene: TRBV7-2; J gene: TRBJ2-6; clone size: few; D gene: NA; CDR3 DNA: TGTGCCAGCAGTTTCCCCTCTGGGGCCAACGTCCTGACTTTC; CDR3 protein: CASSFPSGANVLTF
V gene: TRBV7-2; J gene: TRBJ2-7; clone size: few; D gene: TRBD1; CDR3 DNA: TGTGCCAGCAGCATCGACAGGGCCTTTAGCTCCTACGAGCAGTACTTC; CDR3 protein: CASSIDRAFSSYEQYF
V gene: TRBV29-1; J gene: TRBJ2-5; clone size: NA; D gene: TRBD2; CDR3 DNA: TGCAGCGTTGGCGGGACTAGCGGGACGCAAGAGACCCAGTACTTC; CDR3 protein: CSVGGTSGTQETQYF
V gene: TRBV20-1; J gene: TRBJ2-7; clone size: few; D gene: TRBD1; CDR3 DNA: TGCAGTGCGCCGACAGGGGGCATCGACGAGCAGTACTTC; CDR3 protein: CSAPTGGIDEQYF
V gene: TRBV7-9; J gene: TRBJ2-7; clone size: few; D gene: NA; CDR3 DNA: TGTGCCAGCAGCTTACTGGATCTAACTGAGCAGTACTTC; CDR3 protein: CASSLLDLTEQYF
V gene: TRBV9; J gene: TRBJ1-2; clone size: few; D gene: NA; CDR3 DNA: TGTGCCAGCAGCGTAGACTATGGGGGGGACTATGGCTACACCTTC; CDR3 protein: CASSVDYGGDYGYTF
V gene: TRBV5-1; J gene: TRBJ2-7; clone size: many; D gene: NA; CDR3 DNA: TGCGCCAGCAGCTTGGCCCTAAGTCAGGTCTACGAGCAGTACTTC; CDR3 protein: CASSLALSQVYEQYF
V gene: TRBV3-1; J gene: TRBJ2-4; clone size: NA; D gene: NA; CDR3 DNA: TGTGCCAGCAGAAGCACCGGGACAGCCAAAAACATTCAGTACTTC; CDR3 protein: CASRSTGTAKNIQYF
V gene: TRBV29-1; J gene: TRBJ2-1; clone size: NA; D gene: NA; CDR3 DNA: TGCAGCGTTGATCACTCCGGGACCCCCAGGGAGTTCTTC; CDR3 protein: CSVDHSGTPREFF
V gene: TRBV9; J gene: TRBJ2-4; clone size: NA; D gene: NA; CDR3 DNA: TGTGCCAGCAGCCCTCACAGGATAGCCAAAAACATTCAGTACTTC; CDR3 protein: CASSPHRIAKNIQYF
V gene: TRBV6-5; J gene: TRBJ2-2; clone size: few; D gene: TRBD2; CDR3 DNA: TGTGCCAGCAGTTACGGGGAGGGTAGCGGGAAGAACACCGGGGAGCTGTTTTTT; CDR3 protein: CASSYGEGSGKNTGELFF
V gene: TRBV20-1; J gene: TRBJ2-5; clone size: NA; D gene: NA; CDR3 DNA: TGCAGTGCAGAGACCCAAGAGACCCAGTACTTC; CDR3 protein: CSAETQETQYF
V gene: TRBV10-2; J gene: TRBJ2-2; clone size: few; D gene: TRBD2; CDR3 DNA: TGCGCCAGCAGCACTCCGGCGGGGGGGAACACCGGGGAGCTGTTTTTT; CDR3 protein: CASSTPAGGNTGELFF
V gene: TRBV20-1; J gene: TRBJ2-3; clone size: NA; D gene: TRBD2; CDR3 DNA: TGCAGTGCTAGTCCCCGGAACATGGCGACTAGCTGCTGCACAGATACGCAGTATTTT; CDR3 protein: CSASPRNMATSCCTDTQYF
V gene: TRBV9; J gene: TRBJ2-3; clone size: NA; D gene: NA; CDR3 DNA: TGTGCCAGCACCCTAGTAACGGATACGCAGTATTTT; CDR3 protein: CASTLVTDTQYF
V gene: TRBV11-2; J gene: TRBJ2-7; clone size: NA; D gene: TRBD1; CDR3 DNA: TGTGCCAGCAGCAGACCTTGGGACAGGGCCTACGAGCAGTACTTC; CDR3 protein: CASSRPWDRAYEQYF
V gene: TRBV5-1; J gene: TRBJ2-7; clone size: many; D gene: NA; CDR3 DNA: TGCGCCAGCAGCCCCGATGGGTACGAGCAGTACTTC; CDR3 protein: CASSPDGYEQYF
V gene: TRBV10-3; J gene: TRBJ2-3; clone size: few; D gene: NA; CDR3 DNA: TGTGCCATCAGTGAGTCCAGGGACGGCACAGATACGCAGTATTTT; CDR3 protein: CAISESRDGTDTQYF
V gene: TRBV4-2; J gene: TRBJ2-1; clone size: many; D gene: NA; CDR3 DNA: TGTGCCAGCAGCCACCTTCCGGGGGACAATGAGCAGTTCTTC; CDR3 protein: CASSHLPGDNEQFF
V gene: TRBV7-9; J gene: TRBJ2-7; clone size: many; D gene: TRBD1; CDR3 DNA: TGTGCCAGCAGCGCGAGACAGGGGCTAACGAACGAGCAGTACTTC; CDR3 protein: CASSARQGLTNEQYF
V gene: TRBV21-1; J gene: TRBJ2-1; clone size: NA; D gene: NA; CDR3 DNA: TGTGCCAGCAGCGGCCGGGACCGACACAATGAGCAGTTCTTC; CDR3 protein: CASSGRDRHNEQFF
V gene: TRBV6-1; J gene: TRBJ2-7; clone size: NA; D gene: NA; CDR3 DNA: TGTGCCAGCAGTGAACAATTTGTACGGGACTTC; CDR3 protein: CASSEQFVRDF
V gene: TRBV5-1; J gene: TRBJ2-1; clone size: few; D gene: NA; CDR3 DNA: TGCGCCAGCAGCGGCAGGGGCTCCTACAATGAGCAGTTCTTC; CDR3 protein: CASSGRGSYNEQFF
V gene: TRBV12-3/TRBV12-4; J gene: TRBJ2-7; clone size: few; D gene: TRBD1; CDR3 DNA: TGTGCCAGCAGCTCACGGGGACAGTTCTACGAGCAGTACTTC; CDR3 protein: CASSSRGQFYEQYF
V gene: TRBV20-1; J gene: TRBJ1-2; clone size: few; D gene: NA; CDR3 DNA: TGCAGTGCCCCAGATCAAATTTATGGCTACACCTTC; CDR3 protein: CSAPDQIYGYTF
V gene: TRBV6-1; J gene: TRBJ2-3; clone size: few; D gene: NA; CDR3 DNA: TGTGCCAGCAGTTTGGCCCTCGCCGATGGCACAGATACGCAGTATTTT; CDR3 protein: CASSLALADGTDTQYF
V gene: TRBV12-3/TRBV12-4; J gene: TRBJ1-1; clone size: NA; D gene: TRBD1; CDR3 DNA: TGTGCCAGCAGGTGGACAGGGGGGTTTAGTGAAGCTTTCTTT; CDR3 protein: CASRWTGGFSEAFF
V gene: TRBV5-1; J gene: TRBJ1-2; clone size: few; D gene: NA; CDR3 DNA: TGCGCCAGCAGCTTAAGACCGCGCGGGAACTATGGCTACACCTTC; CDR3 protein: CASSLRPRGNYGYTF
V gene: TRBV18; J gene: TRBJ2-3; clone size: few; D gene: TRBD1; CDR3 DNA: TGTGCCAGCTCAAATGGGACAGGGGATCATACGCAGTATTTT; CDR3 protein: CASSNGTGDHTQYF
V gene: TRBV6-1; J gene: TRBJ2-7; clone size: NA; D gene: TRBD1; CDR3 DNA: TGTGCCAGCCAAGAGGGGGCCGCCCCCTACGAGCAGTACTTC; CDR3 protein: CASQEGAAPYEQYF
V gene: TRBV20-1; J gene: TRBJ2-7; clone size: few; D gene: NA; CDR3 DNA: TGCAGTGCTAGGGATGTGTGGGAGCAGTACTTC; CDR3 protein: CSARDVWEQYF
V gene: TRBV5-5; J gene: TRBJ2-5; clone size: NA; D gene: NA; CDR3 DNA: TGTGCCAGCAGCCTGGAGCCGGGTCAAGAGACCCAGTACTTC; CDR3 protein: CASSLEPGQETQYF
V gene: TRBV5-6; J gene: TRBJ2-1; clone size: NA; D gene: TRBD1; CDR3 DNA: TGTGCCAGCATCTGGTGGGGGCAGGGGGTAACCTACAATGAGCAGTTCTTC; CDR3 protein: CASIWWGQGVTYNEQFF